The clone carrying this T cell receptor beta chain was observed at least ten times. The target antigen is unknown. The entry originates in a study of T cells in Graves' hyperthyroidism and ophthalmopathy. From RNA transcripts, TCR beta CDR3 regions were amplified. First-round RT-PCR with HTBI primers amplified the TCR CDR3 region. Using its own MiXCR run on the multiplex PCR reads, TCRdb lists one record per CDR3 protein. Among roughly 200,000 distinct CDR3 sequences listed, around 20% were seen once. General study results and limits: The model forecast ophthalmopathy, anticipating it by a median approximately 6.1 months before onset. Stable hyperthyroidism was separated from ophthalmopathy by a model based on 13 V-J features.

The CDR3 is made up of 14 amino acids. Trimming took 6 bases from V and 0 from J, leaving 11 bases between them. The sequencing input was blood. The genes are TRBV12-3 or TRBV12-4 and TRBJ1-1; D may be TRBD1 (5 bases). This TCR was sampled from a middle-aged man with Graves' hyperthyroidism. The CDR3 is CASSTRQMNTEAFF. In nucleotides, the CDR3 is TGTGCCAGCAGCACCAGACAGATGAACACTGAAGCTTTCTTT.